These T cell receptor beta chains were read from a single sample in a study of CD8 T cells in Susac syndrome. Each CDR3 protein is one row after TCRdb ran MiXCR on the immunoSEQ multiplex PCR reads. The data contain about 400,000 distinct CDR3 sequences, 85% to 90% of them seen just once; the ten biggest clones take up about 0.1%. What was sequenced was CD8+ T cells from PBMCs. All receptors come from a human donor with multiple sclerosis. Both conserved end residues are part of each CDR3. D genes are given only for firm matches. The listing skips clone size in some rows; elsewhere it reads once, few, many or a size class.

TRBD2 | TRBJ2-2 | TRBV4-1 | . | TGCGCCAGCAGCCAAGGCTTACTCCCCCGACTAGCGGGAGACAACACCGGGGAGCTGTTTTTT | CASSQGLLPRLAGDNTGELFF
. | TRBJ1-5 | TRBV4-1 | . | TGCGCCAGCAGCCAAGAGGAGAGGACTACCACCCCCCAGCATTTT | CASSQEERTTTPQHF
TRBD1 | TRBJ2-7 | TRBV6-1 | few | TGTGCCAGCAGTGTCCCCCGGACAGGGAACGAGCAGTACTTC | CASSVPRTGNEQYF
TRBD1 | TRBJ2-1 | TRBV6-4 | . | TGTGCCAGCAGGGGACAGGACGATGAGCAGTTCTTC | CASRGQDDEQFF
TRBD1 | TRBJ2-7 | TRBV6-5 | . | TGTGCCAGCAGTTACGCTTACTCCGGGACAGGGATGGATCGGGAGCAGTACTTC | CASSYAYSGTGMDREQYF
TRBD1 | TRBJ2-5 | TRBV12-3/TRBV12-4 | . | TGTGCCAGCAGTTTCACGGGACAGGGTGTGGGGACCCAGTACTTC | CASSFTGQGVGTQYF
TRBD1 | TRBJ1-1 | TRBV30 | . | TGTGCCTGGAGCCAGGGGGGACTTATCATTGGAGCTTTCTTT | CAWSQGGLIIGAFF
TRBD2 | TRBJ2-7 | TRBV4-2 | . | TGTGCCAGCAGCCACGGCGGGGGGAGCTCCTACGAGCAGTACTTC | CASSHGGGSSYEQYF
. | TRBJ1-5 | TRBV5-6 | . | TGTGCCAGCAGCTTGAGGTTAAGGGTGCCTCCGTCGGGAGAGCCCCAGCATTTT | CASSLRLRVPPSGEPQHF
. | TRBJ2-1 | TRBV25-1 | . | TGTGCCAGCAGTTCCCCCCTCACGGGAGAGCTCTACAATGAGCAGTTCTTC | CASSSPLTGELYNEQFF
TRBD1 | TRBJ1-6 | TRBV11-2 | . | TGTGCCAGCAGCTTTTGGCGGGCAGGGGGCGCCGATTCACCCCTCCACTTT | CASSFWRAGGADSPLHF
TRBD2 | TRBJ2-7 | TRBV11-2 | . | TGTGCCAGCAGGATGGGGCCGGGGGGCTACGAGCAGTACTTC | CASRMGPGGYEQYF
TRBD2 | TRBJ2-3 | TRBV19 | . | TGTGCCAGTAGTATATACAGCGGGAGGACAGATACGCAGTATTTT | CASSIYSGRTDTQYF
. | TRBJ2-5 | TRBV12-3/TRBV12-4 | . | TGTGCCAGCAGTTTTGTAGAAGAGACCCAGTACTTC | CASSFVEETQYF
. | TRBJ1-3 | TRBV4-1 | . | TGCGCCAGCAGCCCCACCTCTTTGTCAGACAACTCTGGAAACACCATATATTTT | CASSPTSLSDNSGNTIYF
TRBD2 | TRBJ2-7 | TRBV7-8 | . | TGTGCCAGCAGCCTTAGCGGGAGGGGTTCGTTCTACGAGCAGTACTTC | CASSLSGRGSFYEQYF
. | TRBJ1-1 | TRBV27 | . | TGTGCCAGCAGTTTATCGAAGAGGGCAGGCACTGAAGCTTTCTTT | CASSLSKRAGTEAFF
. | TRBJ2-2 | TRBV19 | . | TGTGCCAGTAGTATCCTAAAGGGGGTAGGCACCGGGGAGCTGTTTTTT | CASSILKGVGTGELFF
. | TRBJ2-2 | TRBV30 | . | TGTGCCTGGAGTGTCGGTCTAGGCACCGGGGAGCTGTTTTTT | CAWSVGLGTGELFF
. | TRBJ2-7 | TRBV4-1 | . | TGCGCCAGCAGCCAAGGTCCCTTAGCGGATTGGAGCTACGAGCAGTACTTC | CASSQGPLADWSYEQYF
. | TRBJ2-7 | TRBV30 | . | TGTGCCTGGAGCCCTCGGGCAGGGAACGCGGCCTACGAGCAGTACTTC | CAWSPRAGNAAYEQYF
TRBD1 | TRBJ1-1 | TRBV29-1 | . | TGCAGCGTCGGGACAGGGTGGGCTGAAGCTTTCTTT | CSVGTGWAEAFF
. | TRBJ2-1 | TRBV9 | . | TGTGCCAGCAGCGTAGGAGTAGTAAAAACCATCCACAGGAGCTCCTACAATGAGCAGTTCTTC | CASSVGVVKTIHRSSYNEQFF
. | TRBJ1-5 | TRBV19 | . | TGTGCGAGTAAGGGTCATCTTTGGAGTCGCTCGGGGGGAAAAAATCAGCCCCAGCATTTT | CASKGHLWSRSGGKNQPQHF
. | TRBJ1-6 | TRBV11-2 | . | TGTGCCAGCAGCTTAGATCCGAGCTCCTATAATTCACCCCTCCACTTT | CASSLDPSSYNSPLHF
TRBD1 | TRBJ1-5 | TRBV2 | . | TGTGCCAGCAGGAAGGGGACAGGGGGCGATCAGCCCCAGCATTTT | CASRKGTGGDQPQHF
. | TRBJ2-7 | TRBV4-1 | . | TGCGCCAGCAGCCAAGGAGAACCTTACGAGCAGTACTTC | CASSQGEPYEQYF
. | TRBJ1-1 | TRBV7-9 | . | TGTGCCAGCAGCTCAGGGGACTTCGACACTGAAGCTTTCTTT | CASSSGDFDTEAFF
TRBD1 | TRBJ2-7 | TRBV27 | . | TGTGCCAGCAAAAAACAGGGGTCCTACGAGCAGTACTTC | CASKKQGSYEQYF
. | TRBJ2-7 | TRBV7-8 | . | TGTGCCAGCAGCTTAGCGCTACCCCCAGAGCAGTACTTC | CASSLALPPEQYF
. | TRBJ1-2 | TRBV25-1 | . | TGTGCCAGCAGTGGAAATTTATGGACCTATGGCTACACCTTC | CASSGNLWTYGYTF
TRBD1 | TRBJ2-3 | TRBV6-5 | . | TGTGCCAGCAGTTACTCGTCGACAGGGACAGATACGCAGTATTTT | CASSYSSTGTDTQYF
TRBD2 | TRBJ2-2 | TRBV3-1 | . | TGTGCCAGCAGCCCTAGCGGGGAGAACACCGGGGAGCTGTTTTTT | CASSPSGENTGELFF
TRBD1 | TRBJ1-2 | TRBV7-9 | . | TGTGCCAGCAGCTTAGATAGGGGACAGGGTGAAGGCTACACCTTC | CASSLDRGQGEGYTF
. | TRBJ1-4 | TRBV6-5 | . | TGTGCCAGCAGTTACTCGGGCGCAGACTATTCTAATGAAAAACTGTTTTTT | CASSYSGADYSNEKLFF
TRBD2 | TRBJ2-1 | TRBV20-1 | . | TGCAGTGCAGACCTAGCGGGGGGTTCCTACAATGAGCAGTTCTTC | CSADLAGGSYNEQFF
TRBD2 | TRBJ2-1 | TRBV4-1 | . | TGCGCCAGCAGCCAAGGCCCGACTAGCGGGAGTTACAATGAGCAGTTCTTC | CASSQGPTSGSYNEQFF
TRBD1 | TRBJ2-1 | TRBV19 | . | TGTGCCAGTAGTATCTACGCAGGGGGCTCCTACAATGAGCAGTTCTTC | CASSIYAGGSYNEQFF
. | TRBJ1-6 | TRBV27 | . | TGTGCCAGCAGTTTACAGGGGATTAATTCACCCCTCCACTTT | CASSLQGINSPLHF
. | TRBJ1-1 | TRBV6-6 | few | TGTGCCAGCAGTTACAGGGGGAAGAACACTGAAGCTTTCTTT | CASSYRGKNTEAFF
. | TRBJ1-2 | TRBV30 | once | TGTGCCTTTACGGGGCCCTATGGCTACACCTTC | CAFTGPYGYTF